A single sample gave rise to the 2 T cell receptor beta chains below, sequenced in a study of T cells in localized non-small cell lung cancer. Profiling relied on immunoSEQ multiplex PCR, and the TCRdb table lists in-frame clones only, not all of them. The table includes tens of thousands of clones, around 81% detected once. The sample in question was peripheral blood mononuclear cells, obtained before any cancer treatment. These receptors came from a man aged 35 to 69 with stage III lung adenocarcinoma.

This sequence joins TRBV7-2 and TRBJ2-5, with D possibly being TRBD1 (5 bases). The V gene's germline CDR1 is SGHTA and CDR2 FQGNSA. Trimming pared 1 base from V and 7 bases from J, leaving 13 bases between. This CDR3 has 14 residues. CDR3 bases: TGTGCCAGCAGCTTAGGTGGCAGTCAGGGGACCCAGTACTTC. Protein: CASSLGGSQGTQYF.

Only a few counts were recorded for this clone. This chain joins TRBV18 and TRBJ2-1, with TRBD1 as a possible D gene (6 bases). Trimming removed 0 bases from V and 7 bases from J, with 13 bases in between. The CDR3 extends over 15 amino acids. The germline gives CDR1 KGHSH, CDR2 LQKENI. The CDR3 here is CASSPPGAAGNEQFF. The CDR3 DNA is TGTGCCAGCTCACCACCGGGGGCCGCCGGGAATGAGCAGTTCTTC.